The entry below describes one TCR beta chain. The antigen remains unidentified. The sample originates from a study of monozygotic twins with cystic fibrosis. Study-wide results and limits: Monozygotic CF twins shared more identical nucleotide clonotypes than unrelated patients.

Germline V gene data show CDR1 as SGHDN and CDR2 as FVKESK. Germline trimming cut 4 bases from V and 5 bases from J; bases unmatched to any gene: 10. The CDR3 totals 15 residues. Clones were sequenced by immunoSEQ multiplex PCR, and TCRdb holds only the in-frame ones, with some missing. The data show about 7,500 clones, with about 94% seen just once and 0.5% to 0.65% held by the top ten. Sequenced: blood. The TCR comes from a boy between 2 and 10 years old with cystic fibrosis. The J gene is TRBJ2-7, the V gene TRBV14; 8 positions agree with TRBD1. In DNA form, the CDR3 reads TGTGCCAGCAGCCTCCGGGACAGGAGTTGGGACGAGCAGTACTTC. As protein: CASSLRDRSWDEQYF.